This TCR beta chain was captured by sequencing in a study of blood T cell repertoires in COVID-19. Study details: Acute and convalescent COVID-19 specimens originated in the United States, Italy and Spain. In each case, the material was cDNA or gDNA derived from T cells, B-cell-depleted T cells, or PBMCs.

Authors' methods: Estimated nucleated cell counts came from reference gene primer amplification. TCRdb keeps only in-frame clones here, not all; method: immunoSEQ multiplex PCR. V, J and clone size were drawn from that table, and D and trimming were deduced from the DNA. The table records around 100,000 clones, 92% of them present only once. Looked up from germline, CDR1 is MGHRA and CDR2 is YSYEKL. This CDR3 comprises 22 residues. The V and J ends lost 4 bases and 0 bases, in that order; junction bases with no gene match: 14. The TCR was taken from a man in his forties or fifties with active COVID-19. V is TRBV4-1 and J is TRBJ2-2; TRBD2 agrees at 16 bases. Sequenced sample: peripheral blood. The CDR3 region is CASSPSGGLAGGVGANTGELFF. The DNA of the CDR3 is TGCGCCAGCAGCCCCTCGGGGGGACTAGCGGGAGGGGTTGGCGCGAACACCGGGGAGCTGTTTTTT.